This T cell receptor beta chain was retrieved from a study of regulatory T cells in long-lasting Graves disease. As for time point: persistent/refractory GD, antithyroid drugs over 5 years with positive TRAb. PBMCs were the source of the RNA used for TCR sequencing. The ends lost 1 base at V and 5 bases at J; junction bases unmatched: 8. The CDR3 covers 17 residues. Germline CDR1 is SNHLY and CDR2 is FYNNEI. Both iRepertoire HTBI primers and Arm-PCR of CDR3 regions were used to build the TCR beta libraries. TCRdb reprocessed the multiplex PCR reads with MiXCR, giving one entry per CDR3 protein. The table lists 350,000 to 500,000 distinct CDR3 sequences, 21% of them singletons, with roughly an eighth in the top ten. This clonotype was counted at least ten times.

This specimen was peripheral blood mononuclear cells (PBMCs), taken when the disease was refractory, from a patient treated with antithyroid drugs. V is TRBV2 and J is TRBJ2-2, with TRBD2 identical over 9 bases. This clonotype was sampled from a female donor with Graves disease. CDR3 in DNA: TGTGCCAGCAGTGAAGATACCATAGCGGGAGAGACCGGGGAGCTGTTTTTT. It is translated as CASSEDTIAGETGELFF.